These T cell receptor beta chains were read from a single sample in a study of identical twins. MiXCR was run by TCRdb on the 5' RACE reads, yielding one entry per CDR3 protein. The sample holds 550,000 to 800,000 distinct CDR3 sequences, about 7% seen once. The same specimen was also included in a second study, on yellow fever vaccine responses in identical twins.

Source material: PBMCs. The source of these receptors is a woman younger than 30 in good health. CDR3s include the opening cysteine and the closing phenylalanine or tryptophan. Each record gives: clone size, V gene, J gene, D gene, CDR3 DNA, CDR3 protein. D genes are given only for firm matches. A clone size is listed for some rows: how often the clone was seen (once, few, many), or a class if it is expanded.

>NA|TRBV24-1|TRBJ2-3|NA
TGTGCCACCAGTGATTTCGGGTATTCGGCAGATACGCAGTATTTT
CATSDFGYSADTQYF
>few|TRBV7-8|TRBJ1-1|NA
TGTGCCAGCAGCTTGGCGTCTGCGTCTACTGAAGCTTTCTTT
CASSLASASTEAFF
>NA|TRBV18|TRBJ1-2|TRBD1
TGTGCCAGCTCACCATGGGACAGGGGGACCTATGGCTACACCTTC
CASSPWDRGTYGYTF
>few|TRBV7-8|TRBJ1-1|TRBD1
TGTGCCAGCAGCGAACCGACAGGGGATGTGAACACTGAAGCTTTCTTT
CASSEPTGDVNTEAFF
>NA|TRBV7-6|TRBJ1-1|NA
TGTGCCAGCAGCTCTCGCCCGTTAATGAACACTGAAGCTTTCTTT
CASSSRPLMNTEAFF
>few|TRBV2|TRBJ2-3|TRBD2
TGTGCCAGCAGTGAAGCGCGATGGGTAGCGGGAGGGCCCCACACAGATACGCAGTATTTT
CASSEARWVAGGPHTDTQYF
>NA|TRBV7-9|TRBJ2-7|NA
TGTGCCAGCAGCCCAGCCCAGGGGGGCGAGCAGTACTTC
CASSPAQGGEQYF
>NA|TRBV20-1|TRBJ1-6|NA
TGCAGTGCCCGGGATGACAGGTGGACGGGTTCACCCCTCCACTTT
CSARDDRWTGSPLHF
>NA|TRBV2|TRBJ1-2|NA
TGTGCCAGCAGTGTCCGGGACACGCTCTATGGCTACACCTTC
CASSVRDTLYGYTF
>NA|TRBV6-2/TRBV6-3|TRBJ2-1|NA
TGTGCCACCTCAGGATCAGGGTGGAGAGATGAGCAGTTCTTC
CATSGSGWRDEQFF
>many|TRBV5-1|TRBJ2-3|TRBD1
TGCGCCAGCATTAATGGACAGGACACTGATACGCAGTATTTT
CASINGQDTDTQYF
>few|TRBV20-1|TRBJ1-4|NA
TGCAGTGCTAGGGGGACTTCGGATGAAAAACTGTTTTTT
CSARGTSDEKLFF
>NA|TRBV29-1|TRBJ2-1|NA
TGCAGCGTTGAAGGGGCCTGGTGGGATGAGCAGTTCTTC
CSVEGAWWDEQFF
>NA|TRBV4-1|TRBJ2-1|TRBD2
TGCGCCAGCAGCCCCCACCCCGAGCGGGAGGGAATTAATCCGTTCTCCTACAATGAGCAGTTCTTC
CASSPHPEREGINPFSYNEQFF
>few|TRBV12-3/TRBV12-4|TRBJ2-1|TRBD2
TGTGCCAGCAGTTTAGCGACTAGCGGGAATCACAATGAGCAGTTCTTC
CASSLATSGNHNEQFF
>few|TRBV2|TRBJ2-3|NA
TGTGCCAGCAGTATTAGTGAAAGCACAGATACGCAGTATTTT
CASSISESTDTQYF
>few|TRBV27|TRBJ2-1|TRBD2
TGTGCCAGCAGTGCGGCGGGGGGAAACTACAATGAGCAGTTCTTC
CASSAAGGNYNEQFF
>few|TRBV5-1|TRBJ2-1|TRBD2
TGCGCCAGCACCCAAACTAGCGGGGGGGGCAATGAGCAGTTCTTC
CASTQTSGGGNEQFF
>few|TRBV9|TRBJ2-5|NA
TGTGCCAGCAGCCCGGAGGGTAGAAGGAAAGAGACCCAGTACTTC
CASSPEGRRKETQYF
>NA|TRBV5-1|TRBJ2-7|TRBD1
TGCGCCAGCAGCCCGACAGGGGCCATATACGAGCAGTACTTC
CASSPTGAIYEQYF
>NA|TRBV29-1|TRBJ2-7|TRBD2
TGCAGCGTCAAAAGGGGTAGCGGGAGAGGGACGCGGGAGCAGTACTTC
CSVKRGSGRGTREQYF
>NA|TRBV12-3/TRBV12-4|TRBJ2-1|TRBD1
TGTGCCAGCAGTGTAGGGACAGGGCCTAAGAGGGGCATGGTCAATGAGCAGTTCTTC
CASSVGTGPKRGMVNEQFF
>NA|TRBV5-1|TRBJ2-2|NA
TGCGCCAGCAGCCCCGCATATCGGGCCGGTGGGACCGGGGAGCTGTTTTTT
CASSPAYRAGGTGELFF
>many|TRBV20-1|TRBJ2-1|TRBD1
TGCAGTGCTAGAGACCCCGGGACAGGGGAATACAATGAGCAGTTCTTC
CSARDPGTGEYNEQFF
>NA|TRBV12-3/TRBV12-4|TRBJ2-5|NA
TGTGCCAGCAGTTTTGGTGTTGCCCAGTACTTC
CASSFGVAQYF
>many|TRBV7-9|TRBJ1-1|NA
TGTGCCAGCAGGCCGGGGGGTATGGACACTGAAGCTTTCTTT
CASRPGGMDTEAFF
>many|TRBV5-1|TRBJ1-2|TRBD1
TGCGCCAGCAGCTTGGAACCGGGACAGACTAACTATGGCTACACCTTC
CASSLEPGQTNYGYTF
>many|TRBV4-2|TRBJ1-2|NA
TGTGCCAGCAGCCGGTCTCAGACAGAAGTCTATGGCTACACCTTC
CASSRSQTEVYGYTF
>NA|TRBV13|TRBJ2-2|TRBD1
TGTGCCAGCAGCTTAGGCTCAACAGGGGGAGTGTTCACCGGGGAGCTGTTTTTT
CASSLGSTGGVFTGELFF
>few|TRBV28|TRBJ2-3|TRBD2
TGTGCCAGCAGTTTTTGGGCGGGAGAAGCGGATACGCAGTATTTT
CASSFWAGEADTQYF
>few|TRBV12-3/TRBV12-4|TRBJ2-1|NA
TGTGCCAGCAGTTTAGCGCAAGGGTCAGGTAGTGAGCAGTTCTTC
CASSLAQGSGSEQFF
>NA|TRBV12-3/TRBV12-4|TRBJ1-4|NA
TGTGCCAGCAGTTTACATACAAAGAATGAAAAACTGTTTTTT
CASSLHTKNEKLFF
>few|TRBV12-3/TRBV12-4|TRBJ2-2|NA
TGTGCCATCAGGAGTTCCGGGGAGCTGTTTTTT
CAIRSSGELFF
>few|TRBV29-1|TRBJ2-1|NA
TGCAGCGTTGTCAACAGGGCACTCCCCTACAATGAGCAGTTCTTC
CSVVNRALPYNEQFF
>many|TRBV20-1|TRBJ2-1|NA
TGCAGTGCTAGAGATTTCCGCTACAATGAGCAGTTCTTC
CSARDFRYNEQFF
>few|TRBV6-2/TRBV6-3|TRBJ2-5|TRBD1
TGTGCCAGCAGTTTCGGCCGACAGGGGGCGAGGGAGACCCAGTACTTC
CASSFGRQGARETQYF
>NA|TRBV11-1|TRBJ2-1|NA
TGTGCCAGCAGTCCCCGGGGCCGCCCAACCAATGAGCAGTTCTTC
CASSPRGRPTNEQFF
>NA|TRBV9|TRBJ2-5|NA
TGTGCCAGCAGCCCCAGGGCAGGGGCCCTTCAAGAGCCCCAGTACTTC
CASSPRAGALQEPQYF
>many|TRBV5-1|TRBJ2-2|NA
TGCGCCAGCAGCTTGACAGGGTTGGCCGGGGAGCTGTTTTTT
CASSLTGLAGELFF
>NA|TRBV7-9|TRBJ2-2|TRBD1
TGTGCCAGCAGCTTCCAGACAGGGACCACCGGGGAGCTGTTTTTT
CASSFQTGTTGELFF
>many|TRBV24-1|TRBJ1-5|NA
TGTGCCACCAGTGACGGAGGGGGTTATGGTCCTAATCAGCCCCAGCATTTT
CATSDGGGYGPNQPQHF
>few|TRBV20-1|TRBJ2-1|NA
TGCAGTGCTAGTCTTGGCGGGGCGACCTACAATGAGCAGTTCTTC
CSASLGGATYNEQFF
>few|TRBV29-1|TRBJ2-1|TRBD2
TGCAGCGTCCCCCCGACTAGCCTCCCCGCGCGTGAGCAGTTCTTC
CSVPPTSLPAREQFF
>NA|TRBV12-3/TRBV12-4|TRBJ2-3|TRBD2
TGTGCCAGCAGTTTATTTAGCGGGAGTGGAGATACGCAGTATTTT
CASSLFSGSGDTQYF
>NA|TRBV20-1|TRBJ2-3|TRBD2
TGCAGTGCTAGAGTAAGAGCGGGGAACACAGATACGCAGTATTTT
CSARVRAGNTDTQYF